A single sample gave rise to the 25 T cell receptor beta chains below, sequenced in a study of a mutant IDH1 vaccine in newly diagnosed glioma. Time point here: week 23, last vaccination. The investigators gave 300 ug of mutant IDH1 20-mer peptide in each vaccine dose, together with topical imiquimod. Their cognate antigens are unknown. Assay: immunoSEQ multiplex PCR; the TCRdb copy retains only in-frame clones and omits some. Seen here are roughly 30,000 clones, around 89% observed once, and the top ten hold less than 3%. This specimen consisted of PBMCs, obtained from a glioma patient whose treatment included an IDH1 peptide vaccine. These receptors came from a man aged 35 to 55 with glioma.

The chain employs TRBV19 and TRBJ2-7; D is possibly TRBD1 (6 bases). The CDR3 runs to 15 residues. The V and J ends lost 3 bases and 3 bases respectively, with 15 bases between them. Germline V gene data show CDR1 as LNHDA and CDR2 as SQIVND (reference sequence). CDR3 DNA sequence: TGTGCCAGTAGTATGGGCCAGGGGCCGTTCTACGAGCAGTACTTC. It yields the protein CASSMGQGPFYEQYF.

The chain has TRBV7-9 and TRBJ2-3; D ambiguous. The CDR3 is made up of 13 amino acids. The V gene's germline CDR1 is SEHNR and CDR2 FQNEAQ (reference sequence). V was cut by 5 bases and J by 4 bases, with 10 bases left in between. CDR3 residues: CASSQPRADTQYF. The DNA of the CDR3 is TGTGCCAGCAGCCAACCCCGGGCAGATACGCAGTATTTT. Full variable domain (rest looked up from reference TRBV7-9 and TRBJ2-3): DTGVSQNPRHKITKRGQNVTFRCDPISEHNRLYWYRQTLGQGPEFLTYFQNEAQLEKSRLLSDRFSAERPKGSFSTLEIQRTEQGDSAMYLCASSQPRADTQYFGPGTRLTVL.

The chain employs TRBV9 and TRBJ2-3; D is perhaps TRBD1 (5 bases). There are 15 residues in the CDR3. V was cut by 3 bases and J by 9 bases, with 20 bases left in between. The germline gives CDR1 SGDLS, CDR2 YYNGEE. The CDR3 DNA follows: TGTGCCAGCAGCGCGTCGGACACCTTCGCCCACACGCAGTATTTT. Its protein is CASSASDTFAHTQYF. The full variable domain, rest sourced from reference TRBV9 and TRBJ2-3, is DSGVTQTPKHLITATGQRVTLRCSPRSGDLSVYWYQQSLDQGLQFLIQYYNGEERAKGNILERFSAQQFPDLHSELNLSSLELGDSALYFCASSASDTFAHTQYFGPGTRLTVL.

This chain uses TRBV7-9 with TRBJ2-3; 7 bases align to TRBD2. This CDR3 contains 15 residues. The V gene end was trimmed by 6 bases and the J gene end by 3 bases; junction bases not matched to a gene: 9. Germline-derived CDR1 and CDR2 are SEHNR and FQNEAQ (reference sequence). CDR3 nucleotides: TGTGCCAGCAGTAACCTGGGGGGGAGTACAGATACGCAGTATTTT. It translates to CASSNLGGSTDTQYF.

The genes are TRBV7-2 and TRBJ2-3; D might be TRBD1 (5 bases). Germline CDR1 is SGHTA and CDR2 is FQGNSA. The CDR3 has 13 residues. Trimming took off 3 bases at V and 1 base at J, with 5 bases between the two ends. The CDR3 here is CASSLGRTDTQYF. The CDR3 DNA reads as TGTGCCAGCAGCTTGGGGCGCACAGATACGCAGTATTTT.

V is TRBV5-1 and J is TRBJ1-6, with 11 bases fitting TRBD1. V lost 3 bases to trimming and J lost 7 bases; unmatched junction nucleotides: 6. Germline V gene data show CDR1 as SGHRS and CDR2 as YFSETQ. The CDR3 spans 16 residues. CDR3 protein: CASSSGQGAKNSPLHF. Here the CDR3 DNA reads TGCGCCAGCAGCTCCGGACAGGGGGCGAAAAATTCACCCCTCCACTTT. Filled out from reference TRBV5-1 and TRBJ1-6, the complete variable domain reads KAGVTQTPRYLIKTRGQQVTLSCSPISGHRSVSWYQQTPGQGLQFLFEYFSETQRNKGNFPGRFSGRQFSNSRSEMNVSTLELGDSALYLCASSSGQGAKNSPLHFGNGTRLTVT.

The genes are TRBV7-2 and TRBJ2-7, with 11 bases lining up with TRBD2. Germline loops: CDR1 SGHTA, CDR2 FQGNSA. The CDR3 is 15 amino acids. Trimming cost V 1 base and J 4 bases; bases outside gene matches: 3. The chain's CDR3 is CASSLGLAGPYEQYF. DNA for the CDR3: TGTGCCAGCAGCTTAGGACTAGCGGGACCATACGAGCAGTACTTC.

This clone was found a few times. The chain joins TRBV28 to TRBJ2-3; 12 nucleotides line up with TRBD2. V lost 5 bases, J lost 4 bases, and 4 bases stayed unmatched. The germline CDR1 and CDR2 sequences are MDHEN and SYDVKM. The CDR3 extends over 15 amino acids. This CDR3 is CASSTGLAGADTQYF. The DNA of the CDR3 is TGTGCCAGCAGTACGGGACTAGCGGGTGCAGATACGCAGTATTTT.

J is TRBJ2-2 and V is TRBV15; D unresolved. Germline CDR1 is LNHNV and CDR2 is YYDKDF (reference sequence). This CDR3 is 15 amino acids long. The V and J ends lost 3 bases and 0 bases respectively, with 8 bases between them. CDR3 loop: CATSSWLANTGELFF. CDR3 nucleotide sequence: TGTGCCACCAGCAGTTGGCTAGCGAACACCGGGGAGCTGTTTTTT.

The chain combines TRBV7-2 with TRBJ2-2, with a possible D match to TRBD2 (6 bases). Germline V gene sequence: CDR1 SGHTA, CDR2 FQGNSA. This CDR3 is built from 15 residues. V was shortened by 5 bases and J by 1 base, with 11 bases between the two germline ends. The CDR3 coding sequence is TGTGCCAGCAGCAAGGGACTGATGAACACCGGGGAGCTGTTTTTT. Translated, it gives CASSKGLMNTGELFF.

The chain joins TRBV19 to TRBJ1-5; D uncertain. Germline CDR1 and CDR2: LNHDA and SQIVND (reference sequence). Trimming cost V 6 bases and J 6 bases, with 9 bases left between them. The CDR3 length is 12 residues. CDR3 in DNA: TGTGCCAGTAGCCGGAGAAGTCAGCCCCAGCATTTT. Protein sequence: CASSRRSQPQHF.

The rearrangement joins TRBV5-1 to TRBJ2-7, with no clear D. Germline V lookup: CDR1 SGHRS, CDR2 YFSETQ. The V gene lost 0 bases and the J gene lost 6 bases, with 10 bases spanning the gap. This CDR3 comprises 13 residues. The CDR3 sequence: CASSLGQRVEQYF. In nucleotides, the CDR3 is TGCGCCAGCAGCTTGGGTCAGAGAGTCGAGCAGTACTTC.

CDR3 loop: CASSLAGGPLYEQYF. In DNA form, the CDR3 reads TGTGCCAGCAGCTTAGCGGGAGGGCCGCTATACGAGCAGTACTTC. The chain joins TRBV7-2 to TRBJ2-7; TRBD2 aligns across 7 bases. The CDR3 runs to 15 residues. The J segment lost 4 bases and the V segment lost 0 bases, leaving 6 bases of the junction unmatched. From germline, CDR1 is SGHTA and CDR2 FQGNSA.

This chain joins TRBV7-8 and TRBJ1-1; 7 positions match TRBD1. The V segment lost 0 bases and the J segment 4 bases; nucleotides outside the gene matches: 2. The V gene's germline CDR1 is SGHVS and CDR2 FQNEAQ. The CDR3 loop spans 14 amino acids. For the CDR3, the DNA is TGTGCCAGCAGCTTAGCGGCAGGGGGCACTGAAGCTTTCTTT. Translation: CASSLAAGGTEAFF.

Only one count was recorded for this clone. This sequence joins TRBV6-1 and TRBJ1-5; no clear D. CDR1 MNHNS and CDR2 SASEGT come from the germline V gene. The CDR3 is 12 amino acids. Trimming shortened V by 3 bases and J by 6 bases, and 6 bases separated the two germline ends. CDR3 bases: TGTGCCAGCAGTGATGCGCGTCAGCCCCAGCATTTT. This encodes CASSDARQPQHF.

This chain uses TRBV7-2 with TRBJ2-7; TRBD2 agrees at 10 bases. The germline gives CDR1 SGHTA, CDR2 FQGNSA. CDR3 length equals 17 residues. Germline trimming cut 5 bases from V and 2 bases from J; bases unmatched to any gene: 12. The chain's CDR3 is CASSREALAGGTYEQYF. CDR3 sequence (DNA): TGTGCCAGCAGCCGAGAGGCGTTAGCGGGAGGCACCTACGAGCAGTACTTC.

J is TRBJ1-5 and V is TRBV6-6; 10 bases fit TRBD1. Germline loops: CDR1 MNHNY, CDR2 SVGAGI (reference sequence). V was clipped by 4 bases and J by 9 bases; unmatched bases: 12. The CDR3 spans 16 residues. The CDR3 DNA follows: TGTGCCAGCAGTTCCCTGGGGACAGGGGTTTTATTGCCCCAGCATTTT. This translates into CASSSLGTGVLLPQHF.

The chain couples TRBV27 to TRBJ1-4, with D perhaps TRBD1 (6 bases). This CDR3 has 16 residues. The germline V gene encodes CDR1 MNHEY and CDR2 SMNVEV (reference sequence). V lost 6 bases to trimming and J lost 4 bases, with 18 bases between them. This chain's CDR3 is CASRPPSGADNEKLFF. CDR3 DNA sequence: TGTGCCAGCAGGCCCCCCTCAGGGGCGGATAATGAAAAACTGTTTTTT.

This sequence joins TRBV10-2 and TRBJ1-5, with D unresolved. Deletions cut 4 bases from V and 4 bases from J, with 11 bases between. The CDR3 runs 14 residues. CDR1 is WSHSY, CDR2 SAAADI, per germline. CDR3 nucleotide sequence: TGCGCCAGCAGTGCGCGATGGGAAAATCAGCCCCAGCATTTT. Encoded protein: CASSARWENQPQHF.

This chain connects TRBV27 to TRBJ1-2, with D possibly TRBD1 on 6 matching bases. Germline V CDR1 and CDR2: MNHEY, SMNVEV (reference sequence). Trimming removed 5 bases from V and 4 bases from J, with 14 bases in between. The CDR3 has 14 residues. The CDR3 DNA reads TGTGCCAGCAGTCCCGGGGGGGGCGGCTATGGCTACACCTTC. Its translation is CASSPGGGGYGYTF.

This chain links TRBV27 with TRBJ2-7, with a tentative D call TRBD2 (6 bases). The germline CDR1 and CDR2 sequences are MNHEY and SMNVEV (reference sequence). The V end was cut by 3 bases, the J end by 5 bases, with 20 bases between. The CDR3 is 16 residues long. The CDR3 reads CASSFLSGGPVHEQYF. The CDR3 region has the DNA TGTGCCAGCAGTTTCCTCTCCGGAGGGCCGGTACACGAGCAGTACTTC.

This rearrangement joins TRBV28 to TRBJ2-2; D is unresolved. The CDR3 runs to 15 residues. V was trimmed by 3 bases and J by 2 bases, leaving 10 bases between them. Per germline, CDR1 MDHEN and CDR2 SYDVKM. Here the CDR3 DNA reads TGTGCCAGCAGTTTTGATAGTGATAACACCGGGGAGCTGTTTTTT. Encoded protein: CASSFDSDNTGELFF.

V usage is TRBV5-6 and J usage is TRBJ1-1, with D possibly matching TRBD1 (6 bases). Deletions cut 4 bases from V and 5 bases from J, with 21 bases between. Germline V gene sequence: CDR1 SGHDT, CDR2 YYEEEE. The CDR3 runs to 16 residues. In DNA, the CDR3 is TGTGCCAGCAGCCCACCCCCGGGACATTGGGGAACTGAAGCTTTCTTT. It is translated as CASSPPPGHWGTEAFF.

The rearrangement joins TRBV6-1 to TRBJ1-5; D is unclear. CDR1 and CDR2 from the germline V gene are MNHNS and SASEGT. The ends were cut back, 10 bases at V and 4 bases at J, with 14 bases in the middle. This CDR3 has 13 residues. DNA of the CDR3: TGTGCCACCGTAGACACGAATAATCAGCCCCAGCATTTT. It codes for CATVDTNNQPQHF.

The rearrangement uses TRBV5-1 and TRBJ2-2; D gene ambiguous. V lost 4 bases and J lost 3, with 4 bases in between. CDR1 is SGHRS and CDR2 is YFSETQ in the germline V gene. The CDR3 sequence is 12 residues long. This CDR3 is CASSPYTGELFF. The CDR3 region has the DNA TGCGCCAGCAGCCCGTACACCGGGGAGCTGTTTTTT.